What follows are 14 T cell receptor beta chains derived from one specimen sequenced in a study of yellow fever vaccine responses in identical twins. TCRdb redid the calling of the RT-PCR reads with MiXCR, one entry per CDR3 protein. Of under 20,000 distinct CDR3 sequences detected, 65% to 75% appear once; the ten largest clones hold roughly 2.2%. This sample comprised T cells from blood (PBMCs), unsorted or a sorted subset (not recorded which), obtained before or after yellow fever vaccination (not recorded which). The origin of the receptors is a woman aged 18-35 years who received the yellow fever vaccine.

This clonotype has only a few counts. The V and J genes are TRBV7-6 and TRBJ1-1; D not certain. Trimming shortened V by 2 bases and J by 4 bases, and 8 bases separated the two germline ends. The CDR3 consists of 13 residues. CDR1 is SGHVS and CDR2 is FNYEAQ in the germline V gene. As DNA, the CDR3 is TGTGCCAGCAGCTTATCAGGTTTCACTGAAGCTTTCTTT. This translates into CASSLSGFTEAFF.

This clonotype was counted once. The rearrangement joins TRBV28 to TRBJ1-5, with 7 bases identical to TRBD1. The CDR3 is 15 residues long. Germline-derived CDR1 and CDR2 are MDHEN and SYDVKM. J lost 4 bases, V lost 1 base, and 4 bases had no gene match. The CDR3 DNA follows: TGTGCCAGCAGTTTATTGGGACAGATTAATCAGCCCCAGCATTTT. Residues: CASSLLGQINQPQHF.

The V gene is TRBV12-3 or TRBV12-4, the J gene TRBJ1-6; the D is unclear. The CDR3 runs to 16 residues. Trimming stripped 2 bases from V and 7 bases from J, with 15 bases between. The CDR3 nucleotides are TGTGCCAGCAGTTTACGAAGCGCGCAGACAAATTCACCCCTCCACTTT. Translating it yields CASSLRSAQTNSPLHF.

The chain is built from TRBV11-1 and TRBJ2-1; a possible D gene is TRBD2 (6 bases). Germline-derived CDR1 and CDR2 are SGHAT and FQDESV (reference sequence). The CDR3 is 17 residues long. Trimming stripped 2 bases from V and 6 bases from J, with 20 bases between. The CDR3 protein is CASSLTSASARTNEQFF. The CDR3 DNA is TGTGCCAGCAGCTTAACGTCGGCTAGCGCCAGAACCAATGAGCAGTTCTTC.

In this sample, this clonotype turned up once. The genes are TRBV10-3 and TRBJ1-4; 7 bases align to TRBD1. Germline assignment: CDR1 ENHRY and CDR2 SYGVKD. V dropped 10 bases and J dropped 8; count of bases not matched to a gene: 7. The CDR3 contains 12 residues. The DNA of the CDR3 is TGTGCCACCAAGGAGACAGGGGAAAAACTGTTTTTT. Translating it yields CATKETGEKLFF.

The gene calls are TRBV11-3 and TRBJ2-5; 11 bases align to TRBD2. The trim removed 4 bases at V and 1 base at J, leaving 8 bases unmatched. This CDR3 is 17 amino acids long. Germline V lookup: CDR1 SGHNT, CDR2 YENEEA. DNA of the CDR3: TGTGCCAGCAGCTCGCATAGCGGGGGGGGCCTCCAAGAGACCCAGTACTTC. This encodes CASSSHSGGGLQETQYF.

This sequence joins TRBV28 and TRBJ1-4, with a weak D call TRBD1 (5 bases). The length of the CDR3 is 14 residues. V shed 5 bases and J shed 10 bases, with 17 bases lying between them. Germline CDR1 is MDHEN and CDR2 is SYDVKM. CDR3 nucleotide sequence: TGTGCCAGCAGTATCATAGGACCCCAGGGAAAACTGTTTTTT. Encoded protein: CASSIIGPQGKLFF.

As for this clonotype: Compared with germline, one end of the junction differs, possibly owing to a read error. The chain links TRBV2 to TRBJ2-3; 9 bases map to TRBD2. This CDR3 has 11 amino acids. The germline V gene encodes CDR1 SNHLY and CDR2 FYNNEI. CDR3 sequence reads: CASTAGGPGSF. CDR3 nucleotide sequence: TGTGCCAGCACGGCGGGAGGGCCAGGTTCTTTT.

The genes are TRBV24-1 and TRBJ2-7; D not resolved. V dropped 1 base and J dropped 6 bases, with 6 bases sitting between them. The CDR3 has 12 residues. Germline CDR1 KGHDR, CDR2 SFDVKD. In DNA, the CDR3 is TGTGCCACCAGTGATTTAGGAGCCGAGCAGTACTTC. Its protein is CATSDLGAEQYF.

V gene TRBV4-1 combines with J gene TRBJ1-6; D unclear. Germline V lookup: CDR1 MGHRA, CDR2 YSYEKL. The V and J ends lost 0 bases and 11 bases respectively, with 5 bases between them. This CDR3 contains 12 residues. The CDR3, as DNA: TGCGCCAGCAGCCAAGATCTACCACCCCTCCACTTT. The encoded protein is CASSQDLPPLHF.

This chain joins TRBV7-8 and TRBJ2-1; D is ambiguous. Germline loops: CDR1 SGHVS, CDR2 FQNEAQ. V lost 5 bases, J lost 7 bases, and 9 bases lay in between. The CDR3 is made up of 12 amino acids. The CDR3 DNA sequence: TGTGCCAGCAGCCCCCTCATGAATGAGCAGTTCTTC. Encoded protein: CASSPLMNEQFF.

This clonotype was counted only a few times. The rearrangement uses TRBV5-1 and TRBJ1-5; TRBD1 agrees at 8 bases. The CDR3 is 15 residues long. Per the germline V gene, CDR1 is SGHRS and CDR2 is YFSETQ. The V and J ends lost 4 bases and 4 bases, in that order; junction bases with no gene match: 7. CDR3 sequence (DNA): TGCGCCAGCAGCACCGGACAGGGTCGAAATCAGCCCCAGCATTTT. It codes for CASSTGQGRNQPQHF.

The chain uses TRBV12-3 or TRBV12-4 and TRBJ1-5; D gene unclear. The CDR3 extends over 12 amino acids. V was pared by 2 bases and J by 5 bases, with 4 bases between. The CDR3, as DNA: TGTGCCAGCAGTTTACGAGATCAGCCCCAGCATTTT. Amino acid sequence: CASSLRDQPQHF.

The chain has TRBV20-1 and TRBJ2-1; 9 nucleotides align to TRBD1. Per germline, CDR1 DFQATT and CDR2 SNEGSKA (reference sequence). This CDR3 contains 14 residues. Losses at the gene ends were 4 bases for V and 0 bases for J; bases not matched to a gene: 1. CDR3 sequence reads: CSANRGPSYNEQFF. The CDR3, as DNA: TGCAGTGCTAACAGGGGGCCCTCCTACAATGAGCAGTTCTTC.